Presented here are 3 T cell receptor beta chains from one specimen sequenced in a study of brain T cells in children with intractable seizures. The repertoire was sequenced with immunoSEQ multiplex PCR; TCRdb's copy has only in-frame clones and lacks some. The sample lists 300,000 to 400,000 clones, 85% to 95% occurring once. Time point reported: blood from clinic visit 5 months post-surgery; TSC patient then seizure free. The specimen was peripheral blood, collected about 5 months after surgery. The source is a boy less than two years old with tuberous sclerosis and intractable seizures.

The genes are TRBV7-8 and TRBJ2-3; no clear D gene. V lost 5 bases and J 5 bases, leaving 11 bases between the germline ends. CDR1 is SGHVS and CDR2 is FQNEAQ in the germline V gene. The CDR3 extends over 13 amino acids. The CDR3 DNA reads TGTGCCAGCAGCCAAGCAAGTAAAGATACGCAGTATTTT. Its translation is CASSQASKDTQYF.

V gene TRBV27 combines with J gene TRBJ1-2; no clear D gene. The CDR3 loop spans 16 amino acids. CDR1 and CDR2 from the germline V gene are MNHEY and SMNVEV (reference sequence). Trimming took 3 bases from V and 1 from J, leaving 15 bases between them. This CDR3 reads CASSFHHGDFNYGYTF. The CDR3 DNA sequence: TGTGCCAGCAGTTTTCATCACGGAGATTTTAACTATGGCTACACCTTC.

CDR3 protein: CANQLRGQGFYNEQFF. As DNA, the CDR3 is TGTGCCAACCAACTGCGGGGACAGGGGTTCTACAATGAGCAGTTCTTC. V usage is TRBV28 and J usage is TRBJ2-1, with 10 bases fitting TRBD1. The V gene end was trimmed by 10 bases and the J gene end by 3 bases; junction bases not matched to a gene: 12. Germline CDR1 is MDHEN and CDR2 is SYDVKM. The CDR3 is 16 amino acids.